This T cell receptor beta chain was captured in a study of technical replicates of blood from a few donors. Trimming removed 5 bases from V and 2 bases from J, with 18 bases in between. This CDR3 is built from 17 residues. Looked up from germline, CDR1 is SGHAT and CDR2 is FQNNGV. Clones were sequenced by immunoSEQ multiplex PCR, and TCRdb holds only the in-frame ones, with some missing. Of about 100,000 clones listed, around 95% were seen once; the top ten hold around 0.23%. This clonotype originated in a human donor in good health. The sample taken for sequencing was T cells isolated from PBMCs. This chain uses TRBV11-2 with TRBJ2-2; D unclear. The CDR3 region has the DNA TGTGCCAGCAGCCCCAATGTATTGCGGCTAAACACCGGGGAGCTGTTTTTT. Translating gives CASSPNVLRLNTGELFF.